This TCR beta chain was observed in a study of T-cell reconstitution after alpha-beta-depleted transplantation in children. General study findings and limits: It was reported that alpha-beta T cells came from several hundred expanded graft clones (about two months after transplant). When one year had passed after transplant, most T-cell counts and diversity came from newly produced T cells. Some patients' high day-60 TCRbeta diversity was attributed to recipient cells surviving conditioning.

Construction of the TCRbeta library involved unique molecular identifiers. One entry per CDR3 protein results from TCRdb running MiXCR on the PCR reads. The data show roughly 220,000 distinct CDR3 sequences, about 8.4% seen once. In its sample, this clonotype was seen many times. What it binds is not known. CDR3 length: 13 amino acids. The V end lost 6 bases, the J end lost 0 bases, and 6 bases lay between the germline ends. Germline V gives CDR1 SGHRS, CDR2 YFSETQ. The specimen comprised PBMCs, mostly from graft donor cells, sampled 360 days after TCRalphabeta/CD19-depleted stem cell transplant. The TCR comes from a male patient aged 2-15 years who had a stem cell transplant for acute myeloid leukemia, so the T cells may come from the graft donor. The genes are TRBV5-1 and TRBJ2-2; D gene unclear. The chain's CDR3 is CASMRTNTGELFF. The CDR3 DNA sequence: TGCGCCAGCATGAGGACGAACACCGGGGAGCTGTTTTTT.